This TCR beta chain was sequenced for a study of control samples from healthy donors and cancer patients. The germline V gene encodes CDR1 LGHDT and CDR2 YNNKEL (reference sequence). V lost 1 base, J lost 2 bases, and 9 bases lay in between. The CDR3 runs 15 residues. This table comes from immunoSEQ multiplex PCR, and its TCRdb copy is limited to in-frame clones, with some not included. The table lists about 200,000 clones. The TCR was taken from a woman aged 25-40 years in good health. This sequence joins TRBV3-1 (or the pseudogene TRBV3-2) and TRBJ1-5; D unclear. The material sequenced was blood. The CDR3 DNA reads TGTGCCAGCAGCCAAGCAGGCGGGGGCAATCAGCCCCAGCATTTT. This encodes CASSQAGGGNQPQHF.